The sequence of this TCR beta chain was determined in a study of cytotoxic CD8 clonotypes in ibrutinib-treated CLL. About the research overall: On average, around 85,000 productive rearrangements and 255,043 productive templates per sample.

As for this clone: Its matching antigen is unknown.

Study-level points and caveats: Contraction or stability on treatment was seen for public clonotypes, which were uncommon. At progression, clonality fell back toward baseline after rising at ibrutinib response.

Sequencing used immunoSEQ multiplex PCR; TCRdb keeps in-frame clones, though not all of them. The sample has about 68,000 clones, around two thirds seen once. The source is a human donor with chronic lymphocytic leukemia. Here the sequenced sample was PBMCs, taken after 12 months of ibrutinib treatment.

CDR3 DNA: TGTGCCTCAACGACAGACAACAACTATGGCTACACCTTC. This codes for CASTTDNNYGYTF. This sequence joins TRBV30 and TRBJ1-2, with a possible D match to TRBD1 (5 bases). V shed 7 bases and J shed 2 bases, with 14 bases lying between them. This CDR3 region has 13 residues. Germline V gene sequence: CDR1 GTSNPN, CDR2 SVGIG (reference sequence).